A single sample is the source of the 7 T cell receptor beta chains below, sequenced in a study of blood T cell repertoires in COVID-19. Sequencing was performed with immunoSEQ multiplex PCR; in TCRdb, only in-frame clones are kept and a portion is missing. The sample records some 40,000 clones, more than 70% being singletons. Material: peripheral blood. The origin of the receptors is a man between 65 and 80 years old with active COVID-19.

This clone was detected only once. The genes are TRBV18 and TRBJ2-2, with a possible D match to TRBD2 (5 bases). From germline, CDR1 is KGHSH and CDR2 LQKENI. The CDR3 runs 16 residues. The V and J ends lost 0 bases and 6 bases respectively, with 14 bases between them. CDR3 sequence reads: CASSPPGASFAGELFF. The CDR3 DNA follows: TGTGCCAGCTCACCACCGGGAGCTAGTTTCGCCGGGGAGCTGTTTTTT.

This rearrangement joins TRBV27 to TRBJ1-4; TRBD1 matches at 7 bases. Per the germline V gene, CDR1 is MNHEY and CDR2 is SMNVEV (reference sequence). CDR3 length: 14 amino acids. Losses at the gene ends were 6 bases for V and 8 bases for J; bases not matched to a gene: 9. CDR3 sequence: CASSSAGTDEKLFF. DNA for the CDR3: TGTGCCAGCAGCTCCGCGGGGACAGACGAAAAACTGTTTTTT. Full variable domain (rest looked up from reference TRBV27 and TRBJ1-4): EAQVTQNPRYLITVTGKKLTVTCSQNMNHEYMSWYRQDPGLGLRQIYYSMNVEVTDKGDVPEGYKVSRKEKRNFPLILESPSPNQTSLYFCASSSAGTDEKLFFGSGTQLSVL.

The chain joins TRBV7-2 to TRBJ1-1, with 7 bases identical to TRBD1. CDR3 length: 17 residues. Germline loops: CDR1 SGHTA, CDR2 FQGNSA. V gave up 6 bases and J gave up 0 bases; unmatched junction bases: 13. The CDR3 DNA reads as TGTGCCAGCAGTGAACAGGGGATCCCCCGGATGAACACTGAAGCTTTCTTT. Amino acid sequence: CASSEQGIPRMNTEAFF.

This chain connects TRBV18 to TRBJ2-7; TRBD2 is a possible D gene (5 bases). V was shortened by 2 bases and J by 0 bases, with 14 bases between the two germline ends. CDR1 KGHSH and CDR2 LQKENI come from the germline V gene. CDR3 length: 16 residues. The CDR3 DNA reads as TGTGCCAGCTCACCAAGACCTGCGGGCTTCTCCTACGAGCAGTACTTC. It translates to CASSPRPAGFSYEQYF.

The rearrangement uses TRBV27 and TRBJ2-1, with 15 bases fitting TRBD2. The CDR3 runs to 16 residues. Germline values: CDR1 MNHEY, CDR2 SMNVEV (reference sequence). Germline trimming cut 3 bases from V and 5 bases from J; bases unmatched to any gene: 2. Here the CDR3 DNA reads TGTGCCAGCAGTTTCGGACTAGCGGGAGGGGACAATGAGCAGTTCTTC. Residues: CASSFGLAGGDNEQFF.

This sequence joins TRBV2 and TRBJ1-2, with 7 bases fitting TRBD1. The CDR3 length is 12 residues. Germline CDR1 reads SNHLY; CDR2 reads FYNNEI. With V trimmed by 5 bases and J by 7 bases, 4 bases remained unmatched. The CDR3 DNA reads TGTGCCAGCAGTACAGGGGCGGGTGGCTACACCTTC. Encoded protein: CASSTGAGGYTF.

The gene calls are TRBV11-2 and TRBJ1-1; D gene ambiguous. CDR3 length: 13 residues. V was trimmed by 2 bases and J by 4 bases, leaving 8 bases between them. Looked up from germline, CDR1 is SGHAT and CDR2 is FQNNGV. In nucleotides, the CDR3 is TGTGCCAGCAGCTTACGGGTGGGCACTGAAGCTTTCTTT. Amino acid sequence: CASSLRVGTEAFF. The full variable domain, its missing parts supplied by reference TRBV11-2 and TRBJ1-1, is EAGVAQSPRYKIIEKRQSVAFWCNPISGHATLYWYQQILGQGPKLLIQFQNNGVVDDSQLPKDRFSAERLKGVDSTLKIQPAKLEDSAVYLCASSLRVGTEAFFGQGTRLTVV.